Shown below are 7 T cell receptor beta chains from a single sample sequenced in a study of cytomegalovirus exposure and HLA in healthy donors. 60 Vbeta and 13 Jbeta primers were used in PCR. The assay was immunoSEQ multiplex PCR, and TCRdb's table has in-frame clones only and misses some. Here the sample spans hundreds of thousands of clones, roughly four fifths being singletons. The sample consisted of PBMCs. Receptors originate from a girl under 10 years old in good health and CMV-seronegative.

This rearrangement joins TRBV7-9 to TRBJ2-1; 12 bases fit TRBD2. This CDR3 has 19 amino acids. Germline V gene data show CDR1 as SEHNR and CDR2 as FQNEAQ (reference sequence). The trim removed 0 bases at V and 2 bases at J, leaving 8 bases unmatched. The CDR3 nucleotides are TGTGCCAGCAGCTTAGCGGGTAGAGGACTAGCGGGGACCTACAATGAGCAGTTCTTC. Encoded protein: CASSLAGRGLAGTYNEQFF. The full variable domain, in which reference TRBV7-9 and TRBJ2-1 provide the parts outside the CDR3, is DTGVSQNPRHKITKRGQNVTFRCDPISEHNRLYWYRQTLGQGPEFLTYFQNEAQLEKSRLLSDRFSAERPKGSFSTLEIQRTEQGDSAMYLCASSLAGRGLAGTYNEQFFGPGTRLTVL.

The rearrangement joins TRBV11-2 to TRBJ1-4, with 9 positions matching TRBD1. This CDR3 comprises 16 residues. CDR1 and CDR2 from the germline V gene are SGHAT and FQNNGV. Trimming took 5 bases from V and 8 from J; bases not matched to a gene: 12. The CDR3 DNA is TGTGCCAGCAGCCGGGACAGGGCTTTGGGCAGGGAAAAACTGTTTTTT. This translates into CASSRDRALGREKLFF.

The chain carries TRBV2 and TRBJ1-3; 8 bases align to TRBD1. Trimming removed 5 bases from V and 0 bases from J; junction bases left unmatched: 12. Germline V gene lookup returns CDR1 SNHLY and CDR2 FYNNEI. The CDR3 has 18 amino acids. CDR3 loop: CASSTPRTGLHSGNTIYF. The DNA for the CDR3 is TGTGCCAGCAGTACCCCAAGGACAGGGCTTCACTCTGGAAACACCATATATTTT. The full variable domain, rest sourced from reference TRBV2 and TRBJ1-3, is EPEVTQTPSHQVTQMGQEVILRCVPISNHLYFYWYRQILGQKVEFLVSFYNNEISEKSEIFDDQFSVERPDGSNFTLKIRSTKLEDSAMYFCASSTPRTGLHSGNTIYFGEGSWLTVV.

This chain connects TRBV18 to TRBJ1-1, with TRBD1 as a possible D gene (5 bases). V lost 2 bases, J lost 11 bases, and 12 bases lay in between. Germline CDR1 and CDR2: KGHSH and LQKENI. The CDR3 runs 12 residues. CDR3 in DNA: TGTGCCAGCTCACCATCGGGGGGAACGGCTTTCTTT. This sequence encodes CASSPSGGTAFF.

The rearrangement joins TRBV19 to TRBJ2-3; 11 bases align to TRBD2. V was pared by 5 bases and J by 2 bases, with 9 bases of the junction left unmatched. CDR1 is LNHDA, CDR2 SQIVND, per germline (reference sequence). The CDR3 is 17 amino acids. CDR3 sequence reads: CASSLPSGGPHTDTQYF. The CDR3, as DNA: TGTGCCAGTAGTTTACCTAGCGGGGGGCCTCACACAGATACGCAGTATTTT.

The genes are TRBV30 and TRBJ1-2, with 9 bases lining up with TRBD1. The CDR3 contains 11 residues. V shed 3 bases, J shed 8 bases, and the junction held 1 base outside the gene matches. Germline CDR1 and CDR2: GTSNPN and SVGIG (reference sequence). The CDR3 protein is CAWRTGGGYTF. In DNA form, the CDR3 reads TGTGCCTGGAGGACAGGGGGAGGCTACACCTTC. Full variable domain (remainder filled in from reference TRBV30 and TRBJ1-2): SQTIHQWPATLVQPVGSPLSLECTVEGTSNPNLYWYRQAAGRGLQLLFYSVGIGQISSEVPQNLSASRPQDRQFILSSKKLLLSDSGFYLCAWRTGGGYTFGSGTRLTVV.

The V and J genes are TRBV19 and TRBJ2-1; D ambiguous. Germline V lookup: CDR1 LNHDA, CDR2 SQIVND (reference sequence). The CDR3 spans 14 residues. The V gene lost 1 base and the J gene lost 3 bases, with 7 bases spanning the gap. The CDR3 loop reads CASSIGLYYNEQFF. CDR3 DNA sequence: TGTGCCAGTAGTATAGGACTGTACTACAATGAGCAGTTCTTC. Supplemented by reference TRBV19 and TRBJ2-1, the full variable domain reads DGGITQSPKYLFRKEGQNVTLSCEQNLNHDAMYWYRQDPGQGLRLIYYSQIVNDFQKGDIAEGYSVSREKKESFPLTVTSAQKNPTAFYLCASSIGLYYNEQFFGPGTRLTVL.